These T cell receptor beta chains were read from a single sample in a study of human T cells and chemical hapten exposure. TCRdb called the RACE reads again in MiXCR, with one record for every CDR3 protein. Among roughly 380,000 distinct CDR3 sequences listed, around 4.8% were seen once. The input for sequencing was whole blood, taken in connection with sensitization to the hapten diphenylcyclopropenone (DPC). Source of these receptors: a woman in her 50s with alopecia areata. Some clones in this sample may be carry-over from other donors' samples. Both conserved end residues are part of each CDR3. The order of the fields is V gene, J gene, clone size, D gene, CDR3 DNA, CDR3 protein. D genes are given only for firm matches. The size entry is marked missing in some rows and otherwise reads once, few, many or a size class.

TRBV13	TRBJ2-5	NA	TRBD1	TGTGCCAGCAGTCAATGGGACAGGGAGTACCAAGAGACCCAGTACTTC	CASSQWDREYQETQYF
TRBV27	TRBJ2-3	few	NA	TGTGCCAGCACCATTCCCAACACAGATACGCAGTATTTT	CASTIPNTDTQYF
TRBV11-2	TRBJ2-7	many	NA	TGTGCCAGCAGCTTATCCGGCGGGATAACGGGCGAGCAGTACTTC	CASSLSGGITGEQYF
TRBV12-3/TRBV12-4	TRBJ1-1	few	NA	TGTGCCAGCAGTCGAGGACAGTCTCTCGCTGAAGCTTTCTTT	CASSRGQSLAEAFF
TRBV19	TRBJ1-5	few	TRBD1	TGTGCCAGTAGGCTCAGGGGGGGCCAGCCCCAGCATTTT	CASRLRGGQPQHF
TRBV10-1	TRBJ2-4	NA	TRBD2	TGCGCCAGCAGTGAGAGACTAGCGGGGAAGAGGGTAGCCAAAAACATTCAGTACTTC	CASSERLAGKRVAKNIQYF
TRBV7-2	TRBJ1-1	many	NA	TGTGCCAGCAGCTTAGCGCATGGGGGGGGAACTGAAGCTTTCTTT	CASSLAHGGGTEAFF
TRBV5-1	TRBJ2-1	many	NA	TGCGCCAGCAGCTTGACGTTCTCCTCCTACAATGAGCAGTTCTTC	CASSLTFSSYNEQFF
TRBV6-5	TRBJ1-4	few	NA	TGTGCCAGCAGTTACGGGCGGTTTGGGGAAAAACTGTTTTTT	CASSYGRFGEKLFF
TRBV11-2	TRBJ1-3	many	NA	TGTGCCAGCAGCTCCTTCTTACTGGGTTCCACCATATATTTT	CASSSFLLGSTIYF
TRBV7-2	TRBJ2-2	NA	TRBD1	TGTGCCAGCAGCTTAGCAAGGGGGCTTGCCGGGGAGCTGTTTTTT	CASSLARGLAGELFF
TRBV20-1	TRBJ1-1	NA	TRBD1	TGCAGTGCTAGGTACAGGGGGCACACTGAAGCTTTCTTT	CSARYRGHTEAFF
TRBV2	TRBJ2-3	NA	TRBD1	TGTGCCAGCAGTGCGGCCGGGACAGGCACAGATACGCAGTATTTT	CASSAAGTGTDTQYF
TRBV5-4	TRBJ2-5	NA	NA	TGTGCCAGCAGCCCCCGAGGGCAGGGAGAGACCCAGTACTTC	CASSPRGQGETQYF
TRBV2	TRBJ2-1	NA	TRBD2	TGTGCCAGCGTGGGACTAGCGGGAGGATACAATGAGCAGTTCTTC	CASVGLAGGYNEQFF
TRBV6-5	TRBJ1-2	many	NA	TGTGCCAGCAGTTACTCCGCAGGGGACTATGGCTACACCTTC	CASSYSAGDYGYTF
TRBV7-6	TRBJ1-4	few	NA	TGTGCCAGCAGCCCGGGGGTCGCTAAACTGTTTTTT	CASSPGVAKLFF
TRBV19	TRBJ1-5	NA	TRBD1	TGTGCCGGGGGGGACAGCCTAACCTATAGCAATCAGCCCCAGCATTTT	CAGGDSLTYSNQPQHF
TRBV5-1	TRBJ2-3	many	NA	TGCGCCAGCGGATTAGGGACCACAGATACGCAGTATTTT	CASGLGTTDTQYF
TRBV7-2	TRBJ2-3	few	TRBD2	TGTGCCAGCAGCTTAGTTCCCTCGACTAGCGGGAGTGGTGATACGCAGTATTTT	CASSLVPSTSGSGDTQYF
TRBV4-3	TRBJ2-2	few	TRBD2	TGCGCCAGCAGCCAAGATCCGGGGGGCGGGGAGCTGTTTTTT	CASSQDPGGGELFF
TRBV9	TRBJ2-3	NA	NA	TGTGCCAGCACCCAAGGGGCAGGAAGGACAGATACGCAGTATTTT	CASTQGAGRTDTQYF
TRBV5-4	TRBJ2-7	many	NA	TGTGCCAGCAGCTTGGAAGGGGGGGCCTACGAGCAGTACTTC	CASSLEGGAYEQYF
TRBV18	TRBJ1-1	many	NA	TGTGCCAGCTCACGGCCGGGACAACAAAGGACCACTGAAGCTTTCTTT	CASSRPGQQRTTEAFF
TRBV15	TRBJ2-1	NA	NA	TGTGCCACCAGCGGGGGGACCCCGGGAGATGAGCAGTTCTTC	CATSGGTPGDEQFF
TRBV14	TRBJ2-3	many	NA	TGTGCCAGCAGCGGATGGGAGGGGGCAACAGATACGCAGTATTTT	CASSGWEGATDTQYF
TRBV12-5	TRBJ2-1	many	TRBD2	TGTGCTAGTGCCGACAGCGGGAGTTCCTACAATGAGCAGTTCTTC	CASADSGSSYNEQFF
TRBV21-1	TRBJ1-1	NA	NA	TGTGCCAGCAGCAAAGGGCGTAAGGGAGACACTGAAGCTTTCTTT	CASSKGRKGDTEAFF
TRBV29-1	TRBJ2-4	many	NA	TGCAGCGTTATCCCTACGACTTCTCCTATCGGAGCCAAAAACATTCAGTACTTC	CSVIPTTSPIGAKNIQYF
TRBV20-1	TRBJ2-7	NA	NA	TGCAGTGCTATCCAATTAAGGGACGAGCAGTACTTC	CSAIQLRDEQYF
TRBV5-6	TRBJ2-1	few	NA	TGTGCCAGCAGCAACCCACCCGGTACAGAGGAGTTCTTC	CASSNPPGTEEFF
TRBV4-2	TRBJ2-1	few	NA	TGTGCCAGCAGCCAAGGAGGGGGGGCCGAGAATGAGCAGTTCTTC	CASSQGGGAENEQFF
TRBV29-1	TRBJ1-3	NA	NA	TGCAGCGTTGGGGAGGGACCATCCTCTGGAAACACCATATATTTT	CSVGEGPSSGNTIYF
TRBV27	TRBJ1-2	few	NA	TGTGCCAGCAGTTTATCGACCGGGCCGATTAACTATGGCTACACCTTC	CASSLSTGPINYGYTF
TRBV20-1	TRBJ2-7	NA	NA	TGCAGTGCTAGAGACTTAAGGGACTCCTACGAGCAGTACTTC	CSARDLRDSYEQYF
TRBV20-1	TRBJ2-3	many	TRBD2	TGCAGTGCTCCACTAGCGGGGGCCACAGATACGCAGTATTTT	CSAPLAGATDTQYF
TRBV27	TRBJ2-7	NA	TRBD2	TGTGCCAGCAGTAAACGACTAGCGGTAAGCTACGAGCAGTACTTC	CASSKRLAVSYEQYF
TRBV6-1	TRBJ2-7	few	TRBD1	TGTGCCAGCAGTGAAGAAGTGGGGACAGTCTACGAGCAGTACTTC	CASSEEVGTVYEQYF
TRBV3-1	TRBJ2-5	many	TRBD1	TGTGCCAGCAGCTCCGGGACAGGGGCCGGGACCCAGTACTTC	CASSSGTGAGTQYF
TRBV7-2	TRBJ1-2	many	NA	TGTGCCAGCGCTAGGGGCGCAGCAGGCTATGGCTACACCTTC	CASARGAAGYGYTF
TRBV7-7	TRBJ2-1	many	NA	TGTGCCAGCAGCTTCGAGGGGGTGCCCTACAATGAGCAGTTCTTC	CASSFEGVPYNEQFF
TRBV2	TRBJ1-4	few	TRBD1	TGTGCCAGCAGACCAGACAGGGGAGGCGAAAAACTGTTTTTT	CASRPDRGGEKLFF
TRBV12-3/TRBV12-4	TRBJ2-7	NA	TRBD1	TGTGCCAGCAGCCACCGGGACAGGGCCAGAGAGCAGTACTTC	CASSHRDRAREQYF
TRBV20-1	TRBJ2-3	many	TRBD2	TGCAGTGCTAGGCTAGCGGGGGGGGTCACAGATACGCAGTATTTT	CSARLAGGVTDTQYF
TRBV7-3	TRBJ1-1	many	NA	TGTGCCAGCAGCTCCAGAATCGGGGGTGAAGCTTTCTTT	CASSSRIGGEAFF
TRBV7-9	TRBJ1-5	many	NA	TGTGCCAGCAGCTCCTTACAGGGAAACCGCAATCAGCCCCAGCATTTT	CASSSLQGNRNQPQHF
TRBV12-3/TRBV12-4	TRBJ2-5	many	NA	TGTGCCAGCAGTTTCCGACAGGCACAAGAGACCCAGTACTTC	CASSFRQAQETQYF
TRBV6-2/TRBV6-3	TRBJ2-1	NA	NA	TGTGCCAGCAGTTATTCCCGGGCGGGTCATAGCTCCTACAATGAGCAGTTCTTC	CASSYSRAGHSSYNEQFF
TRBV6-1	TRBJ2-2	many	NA	TGTGCCAGCAGTGTCCCTATGGGGGACGGCACCGGGGAGCTGTTTTTT	CASSVPMGDGTGELFF
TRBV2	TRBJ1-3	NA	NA	TGTGCCAGCAGGCAGGGAACTGGAAACACCATATATTTT	CASRQGTGNTIYF
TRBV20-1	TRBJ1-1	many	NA	TGCAGTGCTCGGACCGGGAGGGGCACTGAAGCTTTCTTT	CSARTGRGTEAFF
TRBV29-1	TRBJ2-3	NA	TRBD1	TGCAGCGTTGTCGCGCCTCCGGGACAGGGACCAGATACGCAGTATTTT	CSVVAPPGQGPDTQYF
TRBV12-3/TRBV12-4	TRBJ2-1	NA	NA	TGTGCCAGCAGTTTTGGGACTGAGCAGTTCTTC	CASSFGTEQFF
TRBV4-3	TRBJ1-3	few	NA	TGCGCCAGCAGCCAAAGTCCCGAGGCGAGAGGTGGAAACACCATATATTTT	CASSQSPEARGGNTIYF
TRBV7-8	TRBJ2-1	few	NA	TGTGCCAGCTCCCCTCGGTGGCGGACCCTAAAGAATGAGCAGTTCTTC	CASSPRWRTLKNEQFF
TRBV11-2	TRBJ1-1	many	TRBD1	TGTGCCAGCAGCTTAGGCAGTAAGACAGGGGGCTCTGAAGCTTTCTTT	CASSLGSKTGGSEAFF